This T cell receptor (beta chain) is from a study of identifying expanded T cells in peripheral blood. Study conclusions and caveats: Variance in clone template counts between roughly two-week samples significantly increased with total template count across all healthy donors. Differentially abundant clones: about 1.3 between replicates, about 15 at two to three weeks, more than 18 at four.

A word on this clone: As yet, its antigen is unknown.

The CDR3 covers 12 residues. Germline V gene sequence: CDR1 SQVTM, CDR2 ANQGSEA. Between the trimmed V and J ends, which lost 6 bases and 9 bases, there was a span of 15 bases. Healthy donors had no documented immune events, such as infections, while sampled. The data were produced by immunoSEQ multiplex PCR, yet TCRdb's version contains in-frame clones alone and is incomplete. The profile shows more than 90,000 clones, around 88% of them singletons. Sequenced input: blood. The clonotype originates from a person between 18 and 75 years old in good health. V gene TRBV29-1 combines with J gene TRBJ2-1; D is unresolved. The CDR3 protein is CSVLPWYGEQFF. The CDR3 coding sequence is TGCAGCGTGCTCCCTTGGTACGGTGAGCAGTTCTTC.